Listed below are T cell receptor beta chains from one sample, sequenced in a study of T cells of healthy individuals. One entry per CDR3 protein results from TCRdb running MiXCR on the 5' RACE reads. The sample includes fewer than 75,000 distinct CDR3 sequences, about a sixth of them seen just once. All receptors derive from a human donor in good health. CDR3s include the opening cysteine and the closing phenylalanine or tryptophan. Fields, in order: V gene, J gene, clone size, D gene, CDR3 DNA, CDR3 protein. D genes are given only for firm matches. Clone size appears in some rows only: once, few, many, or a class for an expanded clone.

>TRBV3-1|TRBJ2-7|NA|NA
TGTGCCAGCAGCCAGGGGGGTGCCGCCTACGAGCAGTACTTC
CASSQGGAAYEQYF
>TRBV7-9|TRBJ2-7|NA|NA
TGTGCCAGCAGCCCAAGCGGGGACAGAGAATACGAGCAGTACTTC
CASSPSGDREYEQYF
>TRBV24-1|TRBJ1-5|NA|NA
TGTGCCACCAGTGATGCTGACAGCTATAGCAATCAGCCCCAGCATTTT
CATSDADSYSNQPQHF
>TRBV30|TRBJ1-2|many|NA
TGTGCGTCAACAACGCAGGGGTTATATGGCTACACCTTC
CASTTQGLYGYTF
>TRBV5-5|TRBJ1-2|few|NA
TGTGCCAGCAGCTTTGGGGCAGGGGTGACCTCTAACTATGGCTACACCTTC
CASSFGAGVTSNYGYTF
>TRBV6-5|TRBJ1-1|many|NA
TGTGCCAGCAGTTACGGGACACTTGTTGGGTTAGTCGCTGAAGCTTTCTTT
CASSYGTLVGLVAEAFF
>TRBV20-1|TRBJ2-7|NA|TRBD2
TGCAGTGCTAGATCAACGGGAGGCGAGCAGTACTTC
CSARSTGGEQYF
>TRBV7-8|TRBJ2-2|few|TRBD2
TGTGCCAGCAGCTTAGCGGTCCTAGCGGGAGCCACCGGGGAGCTGTTTTTT
CASSLAVLAGATGELFF
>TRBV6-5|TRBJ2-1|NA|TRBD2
TGTGCCAGCAGTTACCTTGGGGTAGCGGGGGAAAATGAGCAGTTCTTC
CASSYLGVAGENEQFF
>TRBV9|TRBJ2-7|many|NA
TGTGCCAGCAGCCGAGCCACAAACGAGCAGTACTTC
CASSRATNEQYF
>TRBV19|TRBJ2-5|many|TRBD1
TGTGCCAGTAGTATTGACAGGGGGAGAAAGACCCAGTACTTC
CASSIDRGRKTQYF
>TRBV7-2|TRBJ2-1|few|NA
TGTGCCAGCAGCGCCTTCAGCGGAGGAGGTCGGAATGAGCAGTTCTTC
CASSAFSGGGRNEQFF
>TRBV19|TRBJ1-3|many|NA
TGTGCCAGCCGGGACGGACTAAACACCATATATTTT
CASRDGLNTIYF
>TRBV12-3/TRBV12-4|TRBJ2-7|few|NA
TGTGCCAGCCGCCCGGGACAATCCTACGAGCAGTACTTC
CASRPGQSYEQYF
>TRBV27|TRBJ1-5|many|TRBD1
TGTGCCAGCAGTCAGACAGGGGGCTATAGCAATCAGCCCCAGCATTTT
CASSQTGGYSNQPQHF
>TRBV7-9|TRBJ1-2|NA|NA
TGTGCCAGCAGCTTGCGGGTCTATGGCTACACCTTC
CASSLRVYGYTF
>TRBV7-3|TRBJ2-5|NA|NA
TGTGCCAGCAGCTTCGAAGCTGGAACTAAAGAGACCCAGTACTTC
CASSFEAGTKETQYF
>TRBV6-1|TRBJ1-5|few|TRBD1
TGTGCCAGCAGTACTACAGGGGGATCGGCTCAGCCCCAGCATTTT
CASSTTGGSAQPQHF
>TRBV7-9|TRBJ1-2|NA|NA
TGTGCCAGCACGGTAACAGGGTTTGGCTACACCTTC
CASTVTGFGYTF
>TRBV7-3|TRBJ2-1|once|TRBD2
TGTGCCAGCAGCCAAGAGCCTAGCGGGAGACCCACCTACAATGAGCAGTTCTTC
CASSQEPSGRPTYNEQFF
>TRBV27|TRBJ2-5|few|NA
TGTGCCAGCAGTTTACAGAAAGCGGGCGGCGAGACCCAGTACTTC
CASSLQKAGGETQYF
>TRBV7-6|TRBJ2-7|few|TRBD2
TGTGCCAGCAGCTCCCGACTAGCGGGGGGCCGATCCCTTGAAGAGCAGTACTTC
CASSSRLAGGRSLEEQYF
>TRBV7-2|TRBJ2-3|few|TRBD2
TGTGCCAGTGGGACTAGCGGGAGTCCGCGCACAGATACGCAGTATTTT
CASGTSGSPRTDTQYF
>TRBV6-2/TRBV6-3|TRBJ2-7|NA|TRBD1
TGTGGAGACAGGGGAATCCACGAGCAGTACTTC
CGDRGIHEQYF
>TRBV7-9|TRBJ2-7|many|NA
TGTGCCAGCAGCCCTAACAGGGTGTGGTACTTC
CASSPNRVWYF
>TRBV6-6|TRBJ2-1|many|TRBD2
TGTGCCAGCAGTTACTCTGTAGCGGGAGGTCAAAATGAGCAGTTCTTC
CASSYSVAGGQNEQFF
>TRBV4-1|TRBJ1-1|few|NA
TGCGCCAGCAGTCCACAGTGGAACACTGAAGCTTTCTTT
CASSPQWNTEAFF
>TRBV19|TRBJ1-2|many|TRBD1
TGTGCCAGTAACGACAGGGGACAGTATGGCTACACCTTC
CASNDRGQYGYTF
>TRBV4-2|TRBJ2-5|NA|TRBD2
TGTGCCAGCAGCCAAGATAGGACTAGCGGCGGTAGGGCCCAGTACTTC
CASSQDRTSGGRAQYF
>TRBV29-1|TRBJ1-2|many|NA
TGCAGCGTTCCCTTGTTGGGGGGGCCTGGATCGCGCTACACCTTC
CSVPLLGGPGSRYTF
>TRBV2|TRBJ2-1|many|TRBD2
TGTGCCAGCAGTTCCGGGGCTAGCGGGGGTGAGCAGTTCTTC
CASSSGASGGEQFF
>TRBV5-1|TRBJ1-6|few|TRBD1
TGCGCCAGCAGCTTCCGGGACAGGGATAATTCACCCCTCCACTTT
CASSFRDRDNSPLHF
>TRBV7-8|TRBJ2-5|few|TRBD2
TGTGCCAGCACCCAACTAGCGGGAGGGGAGACCCAGTACTTC
CASTQLAGGETQYF
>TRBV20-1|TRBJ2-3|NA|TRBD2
TGCAGTGCTAGAGATTTAGGGACTAGCGGGGGGGCCCGCTTTATCACAGATACGCAGTATTTT
CSARDLGTSGGARFITDTQYF
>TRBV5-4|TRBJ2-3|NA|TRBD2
TGTGCCAGCACCACGCCGGGGGGACTAGCGGGGGGGCCGAGTACAGATACGCAGTATTTT
CASTTPGGLAGGPSTDTQYF
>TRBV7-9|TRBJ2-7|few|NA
TGTGCCAGCAGCTTAGCGGTCCACGAGCAGTACTTC
CASSLAVHEQYF
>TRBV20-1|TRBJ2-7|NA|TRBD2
TGCAGTGCTAGAGATGAATTGAGCGGGAGTTGGAACGAGCAGTACTTC
CSARDELSGSWNEQYF
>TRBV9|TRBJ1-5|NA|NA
TGTGCCAGCAGCCCCCTGGGGGGGGACCAGCCCCAGCATTTT
CASSPLGGDQPQHF
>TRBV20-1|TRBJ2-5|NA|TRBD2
TGCAGTGCCCTAAATCCGGGACTACACGGCGCAGAGACCCAGTACTTC
CSALNPGLHGAETQYF
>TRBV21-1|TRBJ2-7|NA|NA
TGTGCCAGCCAAACTGAAGGGGTTAGGGGCGAGCAGTACTTC
CASQTEGVRGEQYF
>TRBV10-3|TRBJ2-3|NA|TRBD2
TGTGCCACTGGACTAGCGGGAGGTCAGGGCACAGATACGCAGTATTTT
CATGLAGGQGTDTQYF
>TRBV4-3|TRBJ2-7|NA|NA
TGCGCCAGCAGCCAAGACCAGGCCCCGGGGTGGGAGCAGTACTTC
CASSQDQAPGWEQYF
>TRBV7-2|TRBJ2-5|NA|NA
TGTGCCAGCAGCCCGACCGGGACGTGGGGGGAGACCCAGTACTTC
CASSPTGTWGETQYF
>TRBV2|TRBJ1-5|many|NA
TGTGCCAGCAGTGAAGCGACCGGGCTCGGAAATCAGCCCCAGCATTTT
CASSEATGLGNQPQHF
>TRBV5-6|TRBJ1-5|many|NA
TGTGCCAGCAGCGCGGAAGGCAATCAGCCCCAGCATTTT
CASSAEGNQPQHF
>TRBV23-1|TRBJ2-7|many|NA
TGCGCCAGCAGTCAATCAGTACAATTTCCCTACGAGCAGTACTTC
CASSQSVQFPYEQYF
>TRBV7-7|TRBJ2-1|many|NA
TGTGCTAGCAGCTATCAGACCAGCTATGAGCAGTTCTTC
CASSYQTSYEQFF
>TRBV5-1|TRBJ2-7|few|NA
TGCGCCAGCAGCTCGGGGGGGTGGGACAGTTACGAGCAGTACTTC
CASSSGGWDSYEQYF
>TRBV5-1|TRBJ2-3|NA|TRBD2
TGCGCCAGCAGCTTGGAGGCGGGAGCGCACACAGATACGCAGTATTTT
CASSLEAGAHTDTQYF
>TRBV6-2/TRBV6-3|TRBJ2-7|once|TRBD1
TGTGCCAGCAGTTACTCGCTTTTGGGACAGGGGGTCTACGAGCAGTACTTC
CASSYSLLGQGVYEQYF
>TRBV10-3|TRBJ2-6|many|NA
TGTGCCATCAGTAGACAGGTATCAGGGGCCAACGTCCTGACTTTC
CAISRQVSGANVLTF
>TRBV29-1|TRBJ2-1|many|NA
TGCAGCGTTCAAGCGTCCCAGAGGGGCTACAATGAGCAGTTCTTC
CSVQASQRGYNEQFF
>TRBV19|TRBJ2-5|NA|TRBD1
TGTGCCAGTAGTTCCCGGACAGGGGAAGAGACCCAGTACTTC
CASSSRTGEETQYF
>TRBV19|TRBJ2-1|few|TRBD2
TGTGCCAGTAGCAGGACTAGCGGGGGGCTCAGCTCCTACAATGAGCAGTTCTTC
CASSRTSGGLSSYNEQFF
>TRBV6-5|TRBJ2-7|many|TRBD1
TGTGCCAGCAATCCCGGGACAGGGGGTCTCGAGCAGTACTTC
CASNPGTGGLEQYF